The 10 T cell receptor beta chains given below trace back to one sample, sequenced in a study of control samples from healthy donors and cancer patients (dated by TCRdb to the early 2020s). Library creation used the immunoSEQ multiplex PCR assay. TCRdb's version of the immuneACCESS table is confined to in-frame rearrangements and falls short of the full clone set. An unresolved V gene accounts for under half of the shortfall where checked; the remainder is of unknown origin. Counted in this sample were just over 150,000 clones; 70% to 90% of them appeared once. The ten largest clones represent approximately 12% of the sample. The sequencing input was blood. These receptors were collected from a man younger than 40 in good health.

V usage is TRBV7-2 and J usage is TRBJ1-6, with 7 bases matching TRBD1. The ends lost 5 bases at V and 7 bases at J; junction bases unmatched: 11. Germline loops: CDR1 SGHTA, CDR2 FQGNSA. This CDR3 comprises 16 residues. The CDR3 is CASSRRPGQLNSPLHF. DNA of the CDR3: TGTGCCAGCAGCCGCCGACCGGGACAGCTAAATTCACCCCTCCACTTT.

The chain employs TRBV6-1 and TRBJ2-3; D unclear. From germline, CDR1 is MNHNS and CDR2 SASEGT. Trimming removed 3 bases at V and 2 bases at J, with 9 bases between. This CDR3 comprises 14 residues. CDR3 loop: CASSEGLLTDTQYF. CDR3 DNA sequence: TGTGCCAGCAGTGAGGGTCTACTCACAGATACGCAGTATTTT.

The chain combines TRBV9 with TRBJ1-4, with D possibly TRBD1 on 5 matching bases. The CDR3 extends over 15 amino acids. The germline V and J ends were trimmed by 0 bases and 8 bases, with 14 bases remaining between them. Germline assignment: CDR1 SGDLS and CDR2 YYNGEE. The CDR3 DNA is TGTGCCAGCAGCGTAGGTTGGGGGGATGACGAAAAACTGTTTTTT. Encoded protein: CASSVGWGDDEKLFF. The variable domain in full, with the rest retrieved from reference TRBV9 and TRBJ1-4, is DSGVTQTPKHLITATGQRVTLRCSPRSGDLSVYWYQQSLDQGLQFLIQYYNGEERAKGNILERFSAQQFPDLHSELNLSSLELGDSALYFCASSVGWGDDEKLFFGSGTQLSVL.

The rearrangement joins TRBV29-1 to TRBJ1-1; no clear D. The CDR3 extends over 14 amino acids. Between the trimmed V and J ends, which lost 3 bases and 6 bases, there was a span of 17 bases. Looked up from germline, CDR1 is SQVTM and CDR2 is ANQGSEA. The CDR3 region has the DNA TGCAGCGTTGACGTTGGGGATCGGGTCGCTGAAGCTTTCTTT. It encodes CSVDVGDRVAEAFF.

J is TRBJ1-2 and V is TRBV20-1; D not certain. CDR1 is DFQATT and CDR2 is SNEGSKA in the germline V gene (reference sequence). The CDR3 runs to 11 residues. V was clipped by 1 base and J by 6 bases, with 6 bases between them. CDR3 protein: CSARGGNGYTF. The CDR3 bases are TGCAGTGCTAGAGGCGGGAATGGCTACACCTTC.

This clone was found once. CDR3 in amino acids: CASSQGQGKNQPQHF. The CDR3 DNA is TGTGCCAGCTCCCAAGGACAGGGGAAAAATCAGCCCCAGCATTTT. The gene calls are TRBV18 and TRBJ1-5, with TRBD1 matching 9 bases. Trimming at V came to 6 bases and at J to 4 bases, leaving 7 bases not matched to a gene. The length of the CDR3 is 15 residues. CDR1 and CDR2 from the germline V gene are KGHSH and LQKENI. The full variable domain, completed using reference TRBV18 and TRBJ1-5, is NAGVMQNPRHLVRRRGQEARLRCSPMKGHSHVYWYRQLPEEGLKFMVYLQKENIIDESGMPKERFSAEFPKEGPSILRIQQVVRGDSAAYFCASSQGQGKNQPQHFGDGTRLSIL.

The chain links TRBV3-1 (or the pseudogene TRBV3-2) to TRBJ2-2, with D maybe TRBD2 (6 bases). Germline V lookup: CDR1 LGHDT, CDR2 YNNKEL (reference sequence). The CDR3 contains 14 residues. The V and J ends lost 3 bases and 8 bases respectively, with 13 bases between them. CDR3 protein: CASSQLAVSGELFF. Written as DNA, the CDR3 is TGTGCCAGCAGCCAGTTAGCGGTCTCGGGGGAGCTGTTTTTT.

This chain uses TRBV30 with TRBJ2-1; 7 positions match TRBD1. The CDR3 runs to 12 residues. V trimming: 3 bases; J trimming: 8 bases; junction bases outside the gene matches: 4. Germline assignment: CDR1 GTSNPN and CDR2 SVGIG (reference sequence). The CDR3 bases are TGTGCCTGGAGCGACAGGGCTCATGAGCAGTTCTTC. Translation: CAWSDRAHEQFF. The full variable domain, rest sourced from reference TRBV30 and TRBJ2-1, is SQTIHQWPATLVQPVGSPLSLECTVEGTSNPNLYWYRQAAGRGLQLLFYSVGIGQISSEVPQNLSASRPQDRQFILSSKKLLLSDSGFYLCAWSDRAHEQFFGPGTRLTVL.

The V call is TRBV5-6, the J call TRBJ2-2, with TRBD1 matching over 7 bases. The V segment lost 0 bases and the J segment 7 bases; nucleotides outside the gene matches: 12. The CDR3 is 17 amino acids. The germline V gene has CDR1 SGHDT and CDR2 YYEEEE. The CDR3 region is CASSLEGARGPGGELFF. CDR3 DNA sequence: TGTGCCAGCAGCTTGGAGGGGGCTAGGGGGCCCGGCGGGGAGCTGTTTTTT.

The V and J genes are TRBV6-5 and TRBJ2-7; TRBD2 matches at 7 bases. After removal of 5 bases from V and 2 bases from J, the junction contained 9 bases not matched to a gene. Germline V lookup: CDR1 MNHEY, CDR2 SVGAGI. The CDR3 consists of 15 residues. The CDR3: CASSPRERGAYEQYF. In DNA form, the CDR3 reads TGTGCCAGCAGTCCGAGAGAGCGGGGAGCCTACGAGCAGTACTTC.